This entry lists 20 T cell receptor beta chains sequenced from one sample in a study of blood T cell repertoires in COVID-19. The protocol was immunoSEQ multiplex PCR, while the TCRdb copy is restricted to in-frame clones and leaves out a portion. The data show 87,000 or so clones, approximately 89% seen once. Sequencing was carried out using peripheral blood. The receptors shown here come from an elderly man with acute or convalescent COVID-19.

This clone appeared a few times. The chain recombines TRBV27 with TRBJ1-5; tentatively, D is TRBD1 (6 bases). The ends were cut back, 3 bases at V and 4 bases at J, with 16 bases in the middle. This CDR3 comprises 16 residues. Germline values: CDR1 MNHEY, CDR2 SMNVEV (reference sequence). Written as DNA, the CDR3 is TGTGCCAGCAGTTTTTCGCGCCGGGGGGCGAATCAGCCCCAGCATTTT. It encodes CASSFSRRGANQPQHF.

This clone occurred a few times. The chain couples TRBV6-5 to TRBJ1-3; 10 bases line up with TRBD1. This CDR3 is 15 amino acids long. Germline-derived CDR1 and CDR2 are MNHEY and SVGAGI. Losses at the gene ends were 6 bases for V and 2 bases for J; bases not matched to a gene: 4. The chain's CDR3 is CASSRQGAAGNTIYF. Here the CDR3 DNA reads TGTGCCAGCAGCCGACAGGGGGCTGCTGGAAACACCATATATTTT.

CDR3 sequence: CASSLEGGVAKNIQYF. The CDR3 nucleotides are TGCGCCAGCAGCTTGGAAGGCGGAGTAGCCAAAAACATTCAGTACTTC. This chain uses TRBV5-1 with TRBJ2-4, with D hard to call. There are 16 residues in the CDR3. V lost 0 bases to trimming and J lost 0 bases, with 10 bases between them. CDR1 and CDR2 from the germline V gene are SGHRS and YFSETQ.

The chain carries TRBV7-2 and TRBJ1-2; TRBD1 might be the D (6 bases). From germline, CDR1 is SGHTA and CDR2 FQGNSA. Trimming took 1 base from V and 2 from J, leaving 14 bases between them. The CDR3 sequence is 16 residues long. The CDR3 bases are TGTGCCAGCAGCTTAGGAGGGTTGGGGGCGAACTATGGCTACACCTTC. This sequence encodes CASSLGGLGANYGYTF.

The CDR3 sequence is CASSYSKERELFF. In nucleotides, the CDR3 is TGTGCCAGCAGTTACTCGAAGGAGCGGGAGCTGTTTTTT. This chain joins TRBV6-6 and TRBJ2-2; no firm D call. Trimming removed 0 bases at V and 9 bases at J, with 8 bases between. The CDR3 length is 13 residues. From germline, CDR1 is MNHNY and CDR2 SVGAGI (reference sequence).

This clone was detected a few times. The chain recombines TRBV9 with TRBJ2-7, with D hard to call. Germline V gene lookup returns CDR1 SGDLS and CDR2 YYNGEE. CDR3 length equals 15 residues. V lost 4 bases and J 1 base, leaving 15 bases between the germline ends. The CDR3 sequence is CASSLPQTESYEQYF. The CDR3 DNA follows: TGTGCCAGCAGCCTCCCCCAGACTGAATCCTACGAGCAGTACTTC.

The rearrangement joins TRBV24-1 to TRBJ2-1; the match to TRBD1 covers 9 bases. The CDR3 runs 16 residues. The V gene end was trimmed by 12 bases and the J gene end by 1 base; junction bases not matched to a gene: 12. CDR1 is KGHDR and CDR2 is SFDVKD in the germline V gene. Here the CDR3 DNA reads TGTGCCTCACAGGGGGCCGAAGGAAAGTCCTACAATGAGCAGTTCTTC. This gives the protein CASQGAEGKSYNEQFF.

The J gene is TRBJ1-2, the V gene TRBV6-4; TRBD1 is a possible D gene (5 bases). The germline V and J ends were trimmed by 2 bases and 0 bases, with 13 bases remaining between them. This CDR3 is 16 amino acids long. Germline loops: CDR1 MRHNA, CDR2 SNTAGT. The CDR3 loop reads CASSDQPQGSNYGYTF. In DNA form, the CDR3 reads TGTGCCAGCAGTGACCAACCTCAGGGATCTAACTATGGCTACACCTTC.

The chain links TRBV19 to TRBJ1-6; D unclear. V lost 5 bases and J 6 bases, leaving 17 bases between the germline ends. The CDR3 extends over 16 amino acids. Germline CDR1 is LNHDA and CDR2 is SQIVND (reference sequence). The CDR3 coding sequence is TGTGCCAGTAGTCTTTCCCGAACAATTCCTAATTCACCCCTCCACTTT. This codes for CASSLSRTIPNSPLHF.

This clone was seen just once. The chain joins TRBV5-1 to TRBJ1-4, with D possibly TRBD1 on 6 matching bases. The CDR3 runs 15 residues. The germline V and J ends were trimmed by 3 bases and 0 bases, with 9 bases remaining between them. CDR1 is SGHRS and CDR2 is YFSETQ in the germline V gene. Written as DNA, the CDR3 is TGCGCCAGCAGCTCCCGACAGGCAACTAATGAAAAACTGTTTTTT. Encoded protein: CASSSRQATNEKLFF. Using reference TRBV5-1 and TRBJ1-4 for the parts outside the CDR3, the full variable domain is KAGVTQTPRYLIKTRGQQVTLSCSPISGHRSVSWYQQTPGQGLQFLFEYFSETQRNKGNFPGRFSGRQFSNSRSEMNVSTLELGDSALYLCASSSRQATNEKLFFGSGTQLSVL.

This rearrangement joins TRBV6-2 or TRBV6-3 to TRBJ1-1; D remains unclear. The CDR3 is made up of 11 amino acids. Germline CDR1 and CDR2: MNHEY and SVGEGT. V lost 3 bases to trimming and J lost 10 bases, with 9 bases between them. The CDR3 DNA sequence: TGTGCCAGCAGTTATTATTACGGAGCTTTCTTT. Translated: CASSYYYGAFF.

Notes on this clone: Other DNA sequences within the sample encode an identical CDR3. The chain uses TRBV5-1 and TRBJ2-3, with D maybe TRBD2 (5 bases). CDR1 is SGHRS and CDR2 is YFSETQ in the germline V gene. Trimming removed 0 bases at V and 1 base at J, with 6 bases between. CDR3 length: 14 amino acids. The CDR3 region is CASSLAGGTDTQYF. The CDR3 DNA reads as TGCGCCAGCAGCTTGGCCGGGGGCACAGATACGCAGTATTTT.

The DNA of the CDR3 is TGTGCCAGCAGTCAAGTCGGACAGGGACAGATAATGGGTGAGCAGTTCTTC. Translating it yields CASSQVGQGQIMGEQFF. The chain employs TRBV11-2 and TRBJ2-1; 8 bases align to TRBD1. The CDR3 extends over 17 amino acids. The germline CDR1 and CDR2 sequences are SGHAT and FQNNGV. The ends lost 6 bases at V and 9 bases at J; junction bases unmatched: 19.

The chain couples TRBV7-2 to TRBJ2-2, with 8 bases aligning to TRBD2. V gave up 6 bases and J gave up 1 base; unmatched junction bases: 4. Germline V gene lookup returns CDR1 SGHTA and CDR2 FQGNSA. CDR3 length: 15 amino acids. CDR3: CASSPGGVNTGELFF. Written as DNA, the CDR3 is TGTGCCAGCAGTCCCGGGGGGGTGAACACCGGGGAGCTGTTTTTT.

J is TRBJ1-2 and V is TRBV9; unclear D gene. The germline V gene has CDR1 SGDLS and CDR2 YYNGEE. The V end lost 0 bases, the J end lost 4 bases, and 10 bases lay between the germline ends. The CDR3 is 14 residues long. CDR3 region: CASSVDPWSYGYTF. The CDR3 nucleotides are TGTGCCAGCAGCGTAGACCCCTGGAGCTATGGCTACACCTTC.

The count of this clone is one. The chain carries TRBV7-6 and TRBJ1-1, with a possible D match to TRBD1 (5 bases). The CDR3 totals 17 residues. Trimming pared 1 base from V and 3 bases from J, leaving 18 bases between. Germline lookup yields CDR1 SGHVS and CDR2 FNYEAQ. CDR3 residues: CASSLGAGYEVDTEAFF. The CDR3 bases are TGTGCCAGCAGCTTAGGTGCAGGGTATGAGGTGGACACTGAAGCTTTCTTT.

The CDR3 DNA reads as TGTGCCAGCAGCTTGGTGGGACTAGCGGGAGGGGAGCAGTACTTC. Its translation is CASSLVGLAGGEQYF. The V gene is TRBV5-6, the J gene TRBJ2-7, with 16 bases lining up with TRBD2. Germline trimming cut 0 bases from V and 7 bases from J; bases unmatched to any gene: 1. The CDR3 is 15 residues long. Germline V gives CDR1 SGHDT, CDR2 YYEEEE. Based on the CDR3 plus reference TRBV5-6 and TRBJ2-7, the full variable domain is DAGVTQSPTHLIKTRGQQVTLRCSPKSGHDTVSWYQQALGQGPQFIFQYYEEEERQRGNFPDRFSGHQFPNYSSELNVNALLLGDSALYLCASSLVGLAGGEQYFGPGTRLTVT.

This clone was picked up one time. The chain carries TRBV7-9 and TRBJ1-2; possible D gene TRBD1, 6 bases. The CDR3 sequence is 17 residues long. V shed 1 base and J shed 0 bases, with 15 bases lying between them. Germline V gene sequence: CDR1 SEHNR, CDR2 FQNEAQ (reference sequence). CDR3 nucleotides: TGTGCCAGCAGCTTAGAGAAGGCGACAGGACCTAACTATGGCTACACCTTC. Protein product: CASSLEKATGPNYGYTF.

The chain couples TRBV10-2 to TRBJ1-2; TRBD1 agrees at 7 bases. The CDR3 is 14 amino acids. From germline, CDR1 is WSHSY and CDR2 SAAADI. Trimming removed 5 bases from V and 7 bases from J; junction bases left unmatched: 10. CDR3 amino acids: CASSPGQGVSGYTF. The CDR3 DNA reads TGCGCCAGCAGTCCAGGCCAGGGGGTTTCTGGCTACACCTTC.

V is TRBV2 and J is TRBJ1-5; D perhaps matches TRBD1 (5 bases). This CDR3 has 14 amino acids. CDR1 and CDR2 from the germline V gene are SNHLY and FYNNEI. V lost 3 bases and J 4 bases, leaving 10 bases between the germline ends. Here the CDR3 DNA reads TGTGCCAGCAGTGACAGGGAAGAGAATCAGCCCCAGCATTTT. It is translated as CASSDREENQPQHF.